This passage covers 28 T cell receptor beta chains from one sample sequenced in a study of blood T cell repertoires in COVID-19. Measured with immunoSEQ multiplex PCR; TCRdb has only the in-frame clones, and not every one. Seen here are approximately 340,000 clones, about 86% observed once, and the top ten hold just under 3%. Material for sequencing was peripheral blood. The receptors were gathered from a man aged 25 to 40 with active or convalescent COVID-19.

This rearrangement joins TRBV6-2 or TRBV6-3 to TRBJ1-2; 10 bases line up with TRBD1. The CDR3 consists of 15 residues. The V gene's germline CDR1 is MNHEY and CDR2 SVGEGT. With 6 bases clipped from V and 4 bases from J, the junction kept 8 bases outside the gene matches. CDR3 in amino acids: CASSHGQGVGYGYTF. CDR3 bases: TGTGCCAGCAGCCACGGACAGGGGGTAGGCTATGGCTACACCTTC.

V usage is TRBV10-3 and J usage is TRBJ1-3, with D unclear. CDR3 length equals 14 residues. From germline, CDR1 is ENHRY and CDR2 SYGVKD. The ends were cut back, 3 bases at V and 0 bases at J, with 6 bases in the middle. The CDR3 here is CAISEVDSGNTIYF. The CDR3 nucleotides are TGTGCCATCAGTGAAGTAGACTCTGGAAACACCATATATTTT.

The chain employs TRBV6-5 and TRBJ1-1; no reliable D call. The CDR3 totals 15 residues. The V and J ends lost 0 bases and 6 bases respectively, with 14 bases between them. Germline values: CDR1 MNHEY, CDR2 SVGAGI. CDR3 DNA: TGTGCCAGCAGTTACTCGGGCCGGCGCCGTTCTGAAGCTTTCTTT. Translation: CASSYSGRRRSEAFF.

The chain employs TRBV9 and TRBJ1-1; 10 nucleotides agree with TRBD1. The germline V gene has CDR1 SGDLS and CDR2 YYNGEE. V trimming: 3 bases; J trimming: 5 bases; junction bases outside the gene matches: 4. CDR3 length equals 14 residues. DNA of the CDR3: TGTGCCAGCAGCGCGAGACAGGGGGCGACTGAAGCTTTCTTT. Translating it yields CASSARQGATEAFF.

The chain recombines TRBV7-9 with TRBJ1-4; weak D call: TRBD1 (5 bases). The V end lost 2 bases, the J end lost 6 bases, and 16 bases lay between the germline ends. Germline CDR1 is SEHNR and CDR2 is FQNEAQ (reference sequence). The CDR3 contains 16 residues. The CDR3 is CASSLQGSYKDEKLFF. CDR3 sequence (DNA): TGTGCCAGCAGCTTACAGGGTTCTTATAAGGATGAAAAACTGTTTTTT.

The chain couples TRBV2 to TRBJ1-2; no clear D. The CDR3 sequence is 15 residues long. From germline, CDR1 is SNHLY and CDR2 FYNNEI. CDR3 bases: TGTGCGGCCCCCGGGTATCCCTTAAATAACTATGGCTACACCTTC. Protein product: CAAPGYPLNNYGYTF.

The CDR3 DNA reads as TGTGCCATCAGCACCGGGACAGGGGGTTTCGAGCAGTACTTC. It is translated as CAISTGTGGFEQYF. The chain employs TRBV10-3 and TRBJ2-7, with 11 bases lining up with TRBD1. Trimming cost V 6 bases and J 6 bases; bases outside gene matches: 7. Germline CDR1 and CDR2: ENHRY and SYGVKD. This CDR3 region has 14 residues.

The chain links TRBV9 to TRBJ2-2, with 8 bases that match TRBD2. J lost 5 bases, V lost 4 bases, and 7 bases had no gene match. This CDR3 has 15 residues. CDR1 is SGDLS and CDR2 is YYNGEE in the germline V gene. In nucleotides, the CDR3 is TGTGCCAGCAGCCCCCCCGGGGGGGGTACCGGGGAGCTGTTTTTT. This encodes CASSPPGGGTGELFF.

CDR3 residues: CASNQAGEGEQFF. As DNA, the CDR3 is TGTGCCAGTAATCAAGCGGGAGAGGGCGAGCAGTTCTTC. The chain joins TRBV19 to TRBJ2-1; 8 bases match TRBD2. V lost 7 bases and J lost 10; bases outside the gene matches: 9. CDR1 is LNHDA and CDR2 is SQIVND in the germline V gene (reference sequence). CDR3 size: 13 residues.

In nucleotides, the CDR3 is TGTGCCTGGAGTGTAGAGGTCTTTCCGGGAAACACCATATATTTT. It encodes CAWSVEVFPGNTIYF. J is TRBJ1-3 and V is TRBV30; D is uncertain. Germline CDR1 and CDR2: GTSNPN and SVGIG (reference sequence). The CDR3 covers 15 residues. V shed 0 bases and J shed 4 bases, with 13 bases lying between them.

The chain uses TRBV6-5 and TRBJ1-1, with D possibly matching TRBD1 (6 bases). The V end lost 6 bases, the J end lost 5 bases, and 19 bases lay between the germline ends. From germline, CDR1 is MNHEY and CDR2 SVGAGI. The CDR3 runs 15 residues. As DNA, the CDR3 is TGTGCCAGCAGCCGAGGGGGTCGCGGGGGAACTGAAGCTTTCTTT. It is translated as CASSRGGRGGTEAFF.

This clone turned up a few times. The V and J genes are TRBV24-1 and TRBJ2-5, with a weak D call TRBD1 (7 bases). The CDR3 runs 13 residues. The germline V gene has CDR1 KGHDR and CDR2 SFDVKD. V was shortened by 9 bases and J by 1 base, with 11 bases between the two germline ends. The CDR3 DNA sequence: TGTGCCACCGGAGGGACAGTCCAAGAGACCCAGTACTTC. Amino acids: CATGGTVQETQYF.

This clone was counted a single time. The chain joins TRBV2 to TRBJ1-2; 8 bases map to TRBD1. Germline lookup yields CDR1 SNHLY and CDR2 FYNNEI. The CDR3 loop spans 12 amino acids. V lost 6 bases to trimming and J lost 8 bases; unmatched junction nucleotides: 5. The CDR3: CASREGTGGYTF. CDR3 sequence (DNA): TGTGCCAGCAGGGAGGGGACAGGAGGCTACACCTTC.

CDR3: CASSLARGSKAFF. The CDR3 DNA reads TGTGCCAGCAGCTTAGCCAGGGGGAGTAAAGCTTTCTTT. The chain has TRBV7-3 and TRBJ1-1; 7 nucleotides align to TRBD1. CDR3 length: 13 residues. The germline CDR1 and CDR2 sequences are SGHTA and FQGTGA. V shed 2 bases, J shed 9 bases, and the junction held 6 bases outside the gene matches.

The chain combines TRBV28 with TRBJ2-7; 8 bases line up with TRBD2. V lost 5 bases and J lost 4; bases outside the gene matches: 13. CDR1 is MDHEN, CDR2 SYDVKM, per germline. The CDR3 contains 16 residues. The CDR3 is CASSVPGTRGFYEQYF. CDR3 DNA: TGTGCCAGCAGTGTCCCCGGGACTAGGGGTTTTTACGAGCAGTACTTC.

The rearrangement links TRBV9 to TRBJ2-7; D possibly corresponds to TRBD1 (6 bases). V shed 1 base and J shed 2 bases, with 10 bases lying between them. The germline V gene has CDR1 SGDLS and CDR2 YYNGEE. CDR3 length equals 14 residues. This CDR3 is CASSVRTDPYEQYF. As DNA, the CDR3 is TGTGCCAGCAGCGTACGGACAGACCCCTACGAGCAGTACTTC.

The V gene is TRBV6-6, the J gene TRBJ2-3; D is uncertain. V was clipped by 3 bases and J by 0 bases, with 10 bases between them. Germline V gene data show CDR1 as MNHNY and CDR2 as SVGAGI (reference sequence). The CDR3 has 15 residues. The CDR3 loop is CASSYSGWSTDTQYF. The CDR3 nucleotides are TGTGCCAGCAGTTATTCCGGGTGGAGCACAGATACGCAGTATTTT.

V gene TRBV13 combines with J gene TRBJ1-2; no clear D gene. V lost 3 bases and J lost 0, with 11 bases in between. The CDR3 contains 15 residues. Germline V gene data show CDR1 as PRHDT and CDR2 as FYEKMQ (reference sequence). The CDR3 loop reads CASSFADKTNYGYTF. In DNA, the CDR3 is TGTGCCAGCAGCTTCGCAGACAAAACTAACTATGGCTACACCTTC.

CDR3 nucleotides: TGTGCCATCAGTGAGTCGAGGGGGCGGTCAGATACGCAGTATTTT. It translates to CAISESRGRSDTQYF. The rearrangement uses TRBV10-3 and TRBJ2-3; 7 bases match TRBD1. Germline values: CDR1 ENHRY, CDR2 SYGVKD. The CDR3 covers 15 residues. Trimming at V came to 0 bases and at J to 4 bases, leaving 4 bases not matched to a gene.

This clone was observed once. The genes are TRBV6-5 and TRBJ2-3, with D possibly matching TRBD2 (6 bases). V was shortened by 5 bases and J by 2 bases, with 11 bases between the two germline ends. The CDR3 extends over 14 amino acids. Per the germline V gene, CDR1 is MNHEY and CDR2 is SVGAGI. CDR3 residues: CASSRGFATDTQYF. The CDR3, as DNA: TGTGCCAGCAGTCGGGGGTTTGCCACAGATACGCAGTATTTT.

The chain joins TRBV24-1 to TRBJ2-1, with TRBD2 identical over 10 bases. From germline, CDR1 is KGHDR and CDR2 SFDVKD. The ends lost 2 bases at V and 8 bases at J; junction bases unmatched: 5. This CDR3 spans 15 amino acids. CDR3 DNA sequence: TGTGCCACCAGTGATTCGGCTAGCGGGAGCTATGAGCAGTTCTTC. Translating it yields CATSDSASGSYEQFF.

The chain joins TRBV11-2 to TRBJ2-7; weak D call: TRBD2 (5 bases). The CDR3 spans 13 residues. Germline V gene data show CDR1 as SGHAT and CDR2 as FQNNGV. Trimming pared 5 bases from V and 3 bases from J, leaving 11 bases between. CDR3 sequence: CASSPGLRYEQYF. Written as DNA, the CDR3 is TGTGCCAGCAGCCCCGGACTGCGCTACGAGCAGTACTTC. The complete variable domain, with remaining parts taken from reference TRBV11-2 and TRBJ2-7, reads EAGVAQSPRYKIIEKRQSVAFWCNPISGHATLYWYQQILGQGPKLLIQFQNNGVVDDSQLPKDRFSAERLKGVDSTLKIQPAKLEDSAVYLCASSPGLRYEQYFGPGTRLTVT.

This clone was counted a few times. The chain couples TRBV30 to TRBJ2-7; D may be TRBD1 (6 bases). The germline CDR1 and CDR2 sequences are GTSNPN and SVGIG (reference sequence). V lost 7 bases to trimming and J lost 4 bases, with 14 bases between them. The CDR3 has 12 residues. Here the CDR3 DNA reads TGTGCCTTATCCGGGACACCATACGAGCAGTACTTC. It is translated as CALSGTPYEQYF.

The chain is built from TRBV27 and TRBJ2-7; D call uncertain. Trimming took off 6 bases at V and 3 bases at J, with 21 bases between the two ends. Germline V gene sequence: CDR1 MNHEY, CDR2 SMNVEV (reference sequence). This CDR3 region has 16 residues. DNA of the CDR3: TGTGCCAGCAGCTTAGGGCTACCAACGGTCCTCTACGAGCAGTACTTC. Residues: CASSLGLPTVLYEQYF.

CDR3 in amino acids: CASSPGVTSGNTIYF. The DNA of the CDR3 is TGTGCCAGCTCACCAGGAGTAACCTCTGGAAACACCATATATTTT. The V call is TRBV18, the J call TRBJ1-3; D remains ambiguous. Deletions cut 2 bases from V and 0 bases from J, with 8 bases between. This CDR3 is built from 15 residues. Germline assignment: CDR1 KGHSH and CDR2 LQKENI.

The genes are TRBV28 and TRBJ1-4, with TRBD1 matching 11 bases. The CDR3 length is 15 residues. J gave up 0 bases and V 8 bases, and 2 bases lay outside the gene matches. Germline CDR1 reads MDHEN; CDR2 reads SYDVKM. For the CDR3, the DNA is TGTGCCAGCGAGGGACAGGGGGCAACTAATGAAAAACTGTTTTTT. Protein: CASEGQGATNEKLFF.

V is TRBV7-8 and J is TRBJ2-7, with 11 bases lining up with TRBD2. The CDR3 contains 16 residues. Germline V gene data show CDR1 as SGHVS and CDR2 as FQNEAQ. V lost 0 bases and J lost 6; bases outside the gene matches: 7. The CDR3 DNA sequence: TGTGCCAGCAGCTTAGCGCTAGCGGGGGGAGGGCTCGAGCAGTACTTC. Its translation: CASSLALAGGGLEQYF.

The J gene is TRBJ1-1, the V gene TRBV28; tentatively, D is TRBD1 (6 bases). The CDR3 has 13 residues. CDR1 and CDR2 from the germline V gene are MDHEN and SYDVKM. The V gene lost 8 bases and the J gene lost 7 bases, with 17 bases spanning the gap. As DNA, the CDR3 is TGTGCCAGCCCTAAGACGCAGACAGGTGAAGCTTTCTTT. Its translation is CASPKTQTGEAFF.